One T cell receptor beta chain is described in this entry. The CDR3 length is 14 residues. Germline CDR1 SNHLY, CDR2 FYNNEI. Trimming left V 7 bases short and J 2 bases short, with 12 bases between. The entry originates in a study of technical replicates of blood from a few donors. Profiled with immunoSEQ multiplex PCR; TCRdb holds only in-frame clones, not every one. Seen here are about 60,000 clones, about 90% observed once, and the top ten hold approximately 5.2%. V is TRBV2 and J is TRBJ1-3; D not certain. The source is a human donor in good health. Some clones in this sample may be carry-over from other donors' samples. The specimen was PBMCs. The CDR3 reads CASTEDLTGNTIYF. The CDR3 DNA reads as TGTGCCAGCACGGAGGACCTTACTGGAAACACCATATATTTT.